This T cell receptor (beta chain) stems from a study of PD-1 blockade in classical Hodgkin lymphoma. Noted time point: newly diagnosed, previously untreated cHL patient sample. Researchers used newly diagnosed, untreated classical Hodgkin lymphoma PBMCs for comparison. Concerning this clone: Its target is not known.

Study-level points and caveats: In newly diagnosed patients, baseline TCR diversity was reportedly below that of healthy donors. Still unresolved is the cause of the repertoire differences, which may be disease activity or prior therapy.

Sequencing was performed with immunoSEQ multiplex PCR; in TCRdb, only in-frame clones are kept and a portion is missing. This table holds roughly 70,000 clones, 93% found once. The ends lost 0 bases at V and 4 bases at J; junction bases unmatched: 12. Looked up from germline, CDR1 is SGHAT and CDR2 is FQNNGV. The CDR3 has 18 residues. The specimen was peripheral blood mononuclear cells (PBMCs). The TCR originated in a human donor with classical Hodgkin lymphoma. The chain recombines TRBV11-2 with TRBJ2-1; 7 positions match TRBD1. CDR3 coding DNA: TGTGCCAGCAGCTTAGAAGTTAGGGGGCCCTCGAAATACAATGAGCAGTTCTTC. Translating it yields CASSLEVRGPSKYNEQFF.